The 13 T cell receptor beta chains below all came from one sample that was sequenced in a study of blood T cell repertoires in COVID-19 (dated by TCRdb to about 2020). The protocol used for the library was the immunoSEQ multiplex PCR assay. TCRdb took this table from immuneACCESS and kept in-frame rearrangements with V and J called. Such tables lack part of the clones; where checked against another copy, unresolved V genes explain under half of the gap, and the rest is unexplained. This sample is represented by approximately 200,000 clones; about 90% of them were singletons. Roughly 2.5% of the sample lies in the top ten. The sample consisted of peripheral blood. Receptors originate from a woman in her fifties or sixties with acute or convalescent COVID-19.

J is TRBJ2-1 and V is TRBV5-1, with TRBD2 matching over 7 bases. V lost 4 bases and J lost 2; bases outside the gene matches: 9. The CDR3 contains 16 residues. The germline CDR1 and CDR2 sequences are SGHRS and YFSETQ. DNA for the CDR3: TGCGCCAGCAGCCAGACGCCGGGACTAACCTACAATGAGCAGTTCTTC. Translating gives CASSQTPGLTYNEQFF.

The V call is TRBV4-1, the J call TRBJ2-6; D is unclear. The CDR3 extends over 15 amino acids. Trimming stripped 4 bases from V and 0 bases from J, with 7 bases between. CDR1 is MGHRA and CDR2 is YSYEKL in the germline V gene. CDR3 sequence (DNA): TGCGCCAGCAGCCCTATCCTCTCTGGGGCCAACGTCCTGACTTTC. As protein: CASSPILSGANVLTF.

The rearrangement uses TRBV6-6 and TRBJ2-7, with TRBD1 identical over 8 bases. The germline V gene has CDR1 MNHNY and CDR2 SVGAGI (reference sequence). J lost 4 bases, V lost 6 bases, and 11 bases had no gene match. CDR3 length equals 15 residues. CDR3: CASSPGQGLLYEQYF. The CDR3 nucleotides are TGTGCCAGCAGCCCCGGACAGGGTTTATTGTACGAGCAGTACTTC.

The CDR3 nucleotides are TGTGCCAGCAGCGACCGGACAGGGGGCTACAATGAGCAGTTCTTC. Protein: CASSDRTGGYNEQFF. V is TRBV9 and J is TRBJ2-1; 10 nucleotides agree with TRBD1. V trimming: 3 bases; J trimming: 3 bases; junction bases outside the gene matches: 3. The CDR3 extends over 15 amino acids. Looked up from germline, CDR1 is SGDLS and CDR2 is YYNGEE. Supplemented by reference TRBV9 and TRBJ2-1, the full variable domain reads DSGVTQTPKHLITATGQRVTLRCSPRSGDLSVYWYQQSLDQGLQFLIQYYNGEERAKGNILERFSAQQFPDLHSELNLSSLELGDSALYFCASSDRTGGYNEQFFGPGTRLTVL.

The CDR3 here is CASSRDRGTDTQYF. In DNA form, the CDR3 reads TGTGCCAGCAGCCGGGACAGGGGGACAGATACGCAGTATTTT. The chain employs TRBV6-2 or TRBV6-3 and TRBJ2-3; 11 positions match TRBD1. V lost 6 bases to trimming and J lost 3 bases; unmatched junction nucleotides: 2. Germline values: CDR1 MNHEY, CDR2 SVGEGT. CDR3 length equals 14 residues.

The J gene is TRBJ1-2, the V gene TRBV6-5, with D possibly TRBD1 on 5 matching bases. Germline lookup yields CDR1 MNHEY and CDR2 SVGAGI. The CDR3 loop spans 14 amino acids. V lost 9 bases and J lost 2, with 16 bases in between. Here the CDR3 DNA reads TGTGCCAGTGGCAGCGGGGCAATGAACTATGGCTACACCTTC. This gives the protein CASGSGAMNYGYTF.

This clone has only a few counts. This chain uses TRBV7-8 with TRBJ1-6; 7 bases line up with TRBD1. The CDR3 covers 15 residues. V was clipped by 1 base and J by 7 bases; unmatched bases: 4. Germline loops: CDR1 SGHVS, CDR2 FQNEAQ. DNA of the CDR3: TGTGCCAGCAGCTTAGTCCTCAGGGGGAATTCACCCCTCCACTTT. This translates into CASSLVLRGNSPLHF.

The chain has TRBV27 and TRBJ1-5; D remains ambiguous. Trimming took off 2 bases at V and 2 bases at J, with 10 bases between the two ends. The length of the CDR3 is 15 residues. Germline values: CDR1 MNHEY, CDR2 SMNVEV (reference sequence). Here the CDR3 DNA reads TGTGCCAGCAGTTTACGGGTTGGCGGCAATCAGCCCCAGCATTTT. Its translation: CASSLRVGGNQPQHF.

This chain uses TRBV7-9 with TRBJ2-7; 7 nucleotides line up with TRBD1. The germline CDR1 and CDR2 sequences are SEHNR and FQNEAQ (reference sequence). The CDR3 covers 14 residues. V shed 5 bases, J shed 3 bases, and the junction held 7 bases outside the gene matches. In DNA, the CDR3 is TGTGCCAGCAGCGAACCCGGGACAGACTACGAGCAGTACTTC. It specifies CASSEPGTDYEQYF.

This rearrangement joins TRBV14 to TRBJ1-6; the D gene is possibly TRBD1 (6 bases). From germline, CDR1 is SGHDN and CDR2 FVKESK. Deletions cut 3 bases from V and 1 base from J, with 10 bases between. This CDR3 is 16 amino acids long. CDR3 loop: CASSQTGTSYNSPLHF. For the CDR3, the DNA is TGTGCCAGCAGCCAGACCGGGACATCCTATAATTCACCCCTCCACTTT.

V usage is TRBV29-1 and J usage is TRBJ2-5, with D possibly TRBD2 on 7 matching bases. CDR1 and CDR2 (germline): SQVTM, ANQGSEA. The CDR3 extends over 13 amino acids. Trimming pared 1 base from V and 5 bases from J, leaving 11 bases between. In nucleotides, the CDR3 is TGCAGCGTTGAAGCAGGGAGGGGGGAGACCCAGTACTTC. Translating it yields CSVEAGRGETQYF.

The chain has TRBV7-2 and TRBJ2-7; maybe TRBD2 (5 bases). Trimming left V 1 base short and J 2 bases short, with 12 bases between. The CDR3 is made up of 15 amino acids. CDR1 and CDR2 from the germline V gene are SGHTA and FQGNSA. CDR3: CASSLGSSPAYEQYF. The CDR3 DNA follows: TGTGCCAGCAGCTTAGGGTCTAGCCCGGCCTACGAGCAGTACTTC.

This chain joins TRBV6-5 and TRBJ1-6; no firm D call. CDR1 and CDR2 (germline): MNHEY, SVGAGI. The CDR3 length is 15 residues. V was trimmed by 5 bases and J by 5 bases, leaving 13 bases between them. The DNA for the CDR3 is TGTGCCAGCAGTAACGGGATCAATAATAATTCACCCCTCCACTTT. Protein sequence: CASSNGINNNSPLHF.